The T cell receptor beta chain described here comes from a study of blood T cell repertoires in COVID-19. Clones were sequenced by immunoSEQ multiplex PCR, and TCRdb holds only the in-frame ones, with some missing. The sample lists 150,000 to 250,000 clones, 80% to 85% occurring once. Trimming removed 0 bases from V and 10 bases from J, with 9 bases in between. CDR3 length: 13 amino acids. The V gene's germline CDR1 is MNHEY and CDR2 SVGAGI. What was sequenced was PBMCs or T cells enriched from blood (not recorded which). The origin of this receptor is a man aged 35-49 years who had recovered from COVID-19. The chain uses TRBV6-5 and TRBJ1-4, with a possible D match to TRBD1 (6 bases). The CDR3 DNA follows: TGTGCCAGCAGTTACTCGAAAGGGGGAAAACTGTTTTTT. This gives the protein CASSYSKGGKLFF.